The clone carrying this T cell receptor beta chain was found many times. A junction end diverges from the germline sequence, so it may reflect a read error. Regarding time point: newly diagnosed GD, antithyroid drugs for less than 3 months. PBMC-extracted RNA yielded the TCR library. The data originate from a study of regulatory T cells in long-lasting Graves disease. The germline CDR1 and CDR2 sequences are SGHAT and FQDESV (reference sequence). There are 11 residues in the CDR3. Construction of TCR beta libraries relied on iRepertoire HTBI primers and on Arm-PCR targeting CDR3 regions. Authors' methods: Identified segments across samples numbered more than 55 TRBV and about 13 TRBJ. A single record per CDR3 protein comes from TCRdb applying MiXCR to the multiplex PCR reads. These V and J calls rely on TCRdb rather than the paper's analysis. The sample contains 550,000 to 650,000 distinct CDR3 sequences, 16% of which appear only once.

The same specimen was also included in a second study, on T cells in Graves' hyperthyroidism and ophthalmopathy. That study reports: Most thyroid clonotypes with frequency above 0.001 were detected in blood.

Sequencing was performed on peripheral blood mononuclear cells (PBMCs), taken at new diagnosis, from a patient treated with antithyroid drugs. The genes are TRBV11-1 and TRBJ2-3; D not resolved. This receptor was taken from a young man with Graves disease. Here the CDR3 DNA reads TGTGCCAGCAGCGAGGCAGATACGCAGTGTTTT. Its protein is CASSEADTQCF.